These 20 T cell receptor beta chains originate from one sample sequenced in a study of regulatory T cells in long-lasting Graves disease. According to the study, TCR beta libraries were built with iRepertoire HTBI primers and CDR3-region Arm-PCR. Using its own MiXCR run on the multiplex PCR reads, TCRdb lists one record per CDR3 protein. The sample lists roughly 520,000 distinct CDR3 sequences; 12% were seen once. Indicated time point: newly diagnosed GD, antithyroid drugs for less than 3 months. PBMC RNA was the source of the TCR library. In addition, the sample was reused for a study of T cells in Graves' hyperthyroidism and ophthalmopathy.

This material consisted of peripheral blood mononuclear cells (PBMCs), taken at new diagnosis, from a patient treated with antithyroid drugs. These receptors came from a woman in her thirties with Graves disease.

In its sample, this clonotype was seen many times. In DNA, the CDR3 is TGCGCCAGCAGAATCTTGACGGGGAACACTGAAGCTTTCTTT. Protein sequence: CASRILTGNTEAFF. The chain recombines TRBV5-1 with TRBJ1-1; no clear D. The germline V and J ends were trimmed by 5 bases and 1 base, with 12 bases remaining between them. The CDR3 consists of 14 residues. Germline values: CDR1 SGHRS, CDR2 YFSETQ.

This clonotype was counted many times. The CDR3 sequence: CASSPGVPSRPHEQFF. The CDR3 DNA follows: TGCGCCAGCAGCCCGGGGGTCCCTTCGAGGCCCCATGAGCAGTTCTTC. The J gene is TRBJ2-1, the V gene TRBV5-1, with D perhaps matching TRBD2 (6 bases). Germline CDR1 is SGHRS and CDR2 is YFSETQ. V was trimmed by 4 bases and J by 8 bases, leaving 22 bases between them. The CDR3 totals 16 residues.

This clonotype was recorded many times. The rearrangement uses TRBV6-2 or TRBV6-3 and TRBJ1-6; 8 bases agree with TRBD1. Germline-derived CDR1 and CDR2 are MNHEY and SVGEGT. The V gene end was trimmed by 6 bases and the J gene end by 6 bases; junction bases not matched to a gene: 10. This CDR3 has 16 amino acids. CDR3 nucleotides: TGTGCCAGCAGACCAGCGTCGGACAGGGTTAATTCACCCCTCCACTTT. This sequence encodes CASRPASDRVNSPLHF.

This rearrangement joins TRBV4-3 to TRBJ2-2, with D perhaps assigned TRBD1 or TRBD2 (5 bases each). The CDR3 runs to 15 residues. V was cut by 4 bases and J by 6 bases, with 15 bases left in between. Germline loops: CDR1 LGHNA, CDR2 YSLEER. The CDR3 DNA reads as TGCGCCAGCAGCCCATCAGTGGGGGAACCCGGGGAGCTGTTTTTT. Translation: CASSPSVGEPGELFF.

This clonotype was counted ten times or more. The V gene is TRBV28, the J gene TRBJ1-2; D perhaps matches TRBD1 (6 bases). Trimming took 5 bases from V and 8 from J, leaving 18 bases between them. CDR3 length: 14 amino acids. Per the germline V gene, CDR1 is MDHEN and CDR2 is SYDVKM. In DNA form, the CDR3 reads TGTGCCAGCAGTATCAGGGGCGCAACGATCGGCTACACCTTC. Its translation is CASSIRGATIGYTF.

This clonotype was observed a few times. This sequence joins TRBV7-9 and TRBJ1-3; no definite D call. V lost 3 bases to trimming and J lost 0 bases, with 9 bases between them. CDR1 and CDR2 (germline): SEHNR, FQNEAQ (reference sequence). This CDR3 has 15 amino acids. The chain's CDR3 is CASSLTSNSGNTIYF. For the CDR3, the DNA is TGTGCCAGCAGCTTGACCAGTAACTCTGGAAACACCATATATTTT.

Many counts were recorded for this clonotype. The chain carries TRBV4-1 and TRBJ1-1; the match to TRBD1 covers 7 bases. The trim removed 2 bases at V and 2 bases at J, leaving 14 bases unmatched. Germline CDR1 reads MGHRA; CDR2 reads YSYEKL. The CDR3 consists of 18 residues. The CDR3, as DNA: TGCGCCAGCAGCCAAAGTCCGATGCCGGGACAGATAAACACTGAAGCTTTCTTT. This encodes CASSQSPMPGQINTEAFF.

This clonotype was detected a few times. DNA for the CDR3: TGTGCCAGTAGTACCTATACAGGGGGCGCGGACACTGAAGCTTTCTTT. Its translation: CASSTYTGGADTEAFF. The chain uses TRBV19 and TRBJ1-1, with 9 bases aligning to TRBD1. Trimming at V came to 4 bases and at J to 3 bases, leaving 9 bases not matched to a gene. CDR3 length: 16 residues. The germline CDR1 and CDR2 sequences are LNHDA and SQIVND (reference sequence).

This clonotype appeared many times. The chain combines TRBV7-2 with TRBJ1-4; TRBD1 might be the D (6 bases). CDR1 SGHTA and CDR2 FQGNSA come from the germline V gene. The length of the CDR3 is 18 residues. The V gene lost 4 bases and the J gene lost 0 bases, with 18 bases spanning the gap. CDR3 region: CASSWSRGSYPTNEKLFF. CDR3 in DNA: TGTGCCAGCAGCTGGTCCAGGGGATCCTACCCAACTAATGAAAAACTGTTTTTT.

Many counts were recorded for this clonotype. The rearrangement links TRBV4-2 to TRBJ1-1; D perhaps matches TRBD1 (6 bases). The CDR3 covers 15 residues. Germline values: CDR1 LGHNA, CDR2 YNFKEQ. Between the trimmed V and J ends, which lost 0 bases and 5 bases, there was a span of 13 bases. CDR3 protein: CASSQDPGGRTEAFF. The CDR3 DNA is TGTGCCAGCAGCCAAGATCCGGGGGGCCGAACTGAAGCTTTCTTT.

For this clonotype: This sequence may be a read error, since a much larger clone differs from it by one base. This sequence joins TRBV6-5 and TRBJ2-1; 10 positions agree with TRBD2. Trimming took 4 bases from V and 6 from J; bases not matched to a gene: 9. Germline V gene lookup returns CDR1 MNHEY and CDR2 SVGAGI. The CDR3 runs 16 residues. The CDR3 nucleotides read TGTGCCAGCAGTTTGTCGACAGCGGGAGGGATCAATGAGCAGTTCTTC. It encodes CASSLSTAGGINEQFF.

This clonotype showed up many times. This chain uses TRBV27 with TRBJ2-1; D not resolved. From germline, CDR1 is MNHEY and CDR2 SMNVEV (reference sequence). The V gene lost 6 bases and the J gene lost 4 bases, with 16 bases spanning the gap. This CDR3 comprises 15 residues. The CDR3 loop reads CASSGSGIGYNEQFF. CDR3 nucleotide sequence: TGTGCCAGCAGCGGATCTGGGATAGGGTACAATGAGCAGTTCTTC.

The table lists this clonotype with many counts. This chain uses TRBV11-2 with TRBJ2-7, with D maybe TRBD2 (6 bases). CDR3 length: 15 residues. Germline V lookup: CDR1 SGHAT, CDR2 FQNNGV. The V gene lost 0 bases and the J gene lost 3 bases, with 12 bases spanning the gap. Here the CDR3 reads CASSLDSQGGYEQYF. The DNA for the CDR3 is TGTGCCAGCAGCTTAGATAGCCAGGGAGGCTACGAGCAGTACTTC.

The table lists this clonotype with a few counts. The gene calls are TRBV15 and TRBJ1-3; D not certain. V was shortened by 3 bases and J by 4 bases, with 13 bases between the two germline ends. From germline, CDR1 is LNHNV and CDR2 YYDKDF (reference sequence). The CDR3 length is 15 residues. The CDR3 region is CATSSTRGAGNTIYF. CDR3 nucleotides: TGTGCCACCAGCAGTACAAGAGGTGCGGGAAACACCATATATTTT. The full variable domain, its missing parts supplied by reference TRBV15 and TRBJ1-3, is DAMVIQNPRYQVTQFGKPVTLSCSQTLNHNVMYWYQQKSSQAPKLLFHYYDKDFNNEADTPDNFQSRRPNTSFCFLDIRSPGLGDTAMYLCATSSTRGAGNTIYFGEGSWLTVV.

In its sample, this clonotype was seen a few times. This chain uses TRBV28 with TRBJ2-5, with 10 positions matching TRBD2. V shed 5 bases, J shed 1 base, and the junction held 10 bases outside the gene matches. Germline CDR1 reads MDHEN; CDR2 reads SYDVKM. CDR3 length: 17 amino acids. CDR3 sequence reads: CASSPSSGRAPQETQYF. The CDR3, as DNA: TGTGCCAGCAGTCCATCAAGCGGGAGGGCCCCCCAAGAGACCCAGTACTTC.

In this sample, this clonotype turned up many times. This clone may be a read error of a much larger clone one base away. V and J are TRBV6-2 or TRBV6-3 and TRBJ2-1; D may be TRBD2 (6 bases). Looked up from germline, CDR1 is MNHEY and CDR2 is SVGEGT. V dropped 4 bases and J dropped 2 bases, with 18 bases sitting between them. The length of the CDR3 is 17 residues. CDR3 bases: TGTGCCAGCAGTTCTCTTCTGGGGGGAGGTCCCTACAATGAGCAGTTCTTC. Translating it yields CASSSLLGGGPYNEQFF.

Many counts were recorded for this clonotype. The chain joins TRBV2 to TRBJ1-2; 11 bases are a match to TRBD1. The CDR3 contains 13 residues. V shed 4 bases, J shed 6 bases, and the junction held 1 base outside the gene matches. CDR1 is SNHLY and CDR2 is FYNNEI in the germline V gene. The CDR3 reads CASSGTGGDGYTF. The CDR3 nucleotides read TGTGCCAGCAGTGGGACAGGGGGCGATGGCTACACCTTC. Complete variable domain (other parts from reference TRBV2 and TRBJ1-2): EPEVTQTPSHQVTQMGQEVILRCVPISNHLYFYWYRQILGQKVEFLVSFYNNEISEKSEIFDDQFSVERPDGSNFTLKIRSTKLEDSAMYFCASSGTGGDGYTFGSGTRLTVV.

This clonotype was counted at least ten times. The chain has TRBV2 and TRBJ2-7; D gene uncertain. V was pared by 4 bases and J by 8 bases, with 9 bases between. The length of the CDR3 is 11 residues. Germline CDR1 is SNHLY and CDR2 is FYNNEI. CDR3 nucleotide sequence: TGTGCCAGCAGTGCTGGTACGCAGCAGTACTTC. Its translation: CASSAGTQQYF.

This clonotype was picked up many times. This chain joins TRBV6-1 and TRBJ1-1; 9 positions match TRBD1. The CDR3 loop spans 14 amino acids. The V segment lost 5 bases and the J segment 3 bases; nucleotides outside the gene matches: 4. Germline CDR1 MNHNS, CDR2 SASEGT. CDR3 in DNA: TGTGCCAGCAGTAGGGACAGGGCTGACACTGAAGCTTTCTTT. Its protein product is CASSRDRADTEAFF.

The chain is built from TRBV4-1 and TRBJ1-3, with 9 nucleotides matching TRBD1. Germline V gene data show CDR1 as MGHRA and CDR2 as YSYEKL. CDR3 size: 19 residues. Trimming at V came to 0 bases and at J to 2 bases, leaving 11 bases not matched to a gene. Here the CDR3 reads CASSQEVQGANVPGNTIYF. The CDR3 DNA follows: TGCGCCAGCAGCCAAGAAGTACAGGGGGCGAATGTGCCTGGAAACACCATATATTTT.